The source of this TCR beta chain is a study of beta chain features in type 1 diabetes. Trimming took 4 bases from V and 3 from J, leaving 14 bases between them. This CDR3 is built from 14 residues. Germline values: CDR1 SGHRS, CDR2 YFSETQ. Regarding this clone: Its antigen is not known.

The study, taken as a whole, reports: TCRB CDR3 length was moderately but significantly reduced in all four CD4+ subsets of Type 1 diabetes patients. Patients' naive, central memory and regulatory TCRB repertoires appeared more alike than those of healthy donors.

The whole isolated RNA underwent reverse transcription, so sequencing captured expressed TCRB transcripts. TCRdb's table, derived via immunoSEQ multiplex PCR, lists solely in-frame clones and lacks some. This table holds about 740,000 clones, around 15% found once. Sample: naive CD4+ T cells from blood. This TCR was recovered from a man younger than 35 with type 1 diabetes. The genes are TRBV5-1 and TRBJ2-7; D unresolved. The CDR3 nucleotides read TGCGCCAGCAGCCCGGGCAGGAGCTTCTACGAGCAGTACTTC. This gives the protein CASSPGRSFYEQYF.